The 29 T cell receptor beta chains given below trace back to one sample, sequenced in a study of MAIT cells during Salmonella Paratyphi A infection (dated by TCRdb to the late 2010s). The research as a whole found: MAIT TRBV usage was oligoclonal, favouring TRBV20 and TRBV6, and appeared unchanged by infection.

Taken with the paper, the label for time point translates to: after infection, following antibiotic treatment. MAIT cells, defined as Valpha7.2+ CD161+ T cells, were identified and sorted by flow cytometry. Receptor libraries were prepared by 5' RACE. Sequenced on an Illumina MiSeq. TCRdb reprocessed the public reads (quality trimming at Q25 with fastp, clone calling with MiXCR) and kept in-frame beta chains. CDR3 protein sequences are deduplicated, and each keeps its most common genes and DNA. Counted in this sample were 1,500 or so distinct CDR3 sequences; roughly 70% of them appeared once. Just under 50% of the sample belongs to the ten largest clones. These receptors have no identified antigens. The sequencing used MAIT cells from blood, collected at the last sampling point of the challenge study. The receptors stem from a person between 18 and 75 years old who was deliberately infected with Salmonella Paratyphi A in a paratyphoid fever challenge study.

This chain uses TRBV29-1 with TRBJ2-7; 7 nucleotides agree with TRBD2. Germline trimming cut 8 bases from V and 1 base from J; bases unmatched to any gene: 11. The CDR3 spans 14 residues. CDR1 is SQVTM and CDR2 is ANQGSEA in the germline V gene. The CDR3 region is CSSKCGGRSYEQYF. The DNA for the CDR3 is TGCAGCAGCAAATGCGGGGGAAGGTCCTACGAGCAGTACTTC.

CDR3 in DNA: TGTGCCAGCAGTCGTCTAGCGGGAGCCTACAATGAGCAGTTCTTC. Translated, it gives CASSRLAGAYNEQFF. The chain uses TRBV7-9 and TRBJ2-1; the match to TRBD2 covers 10 bases. This CDR3 contains 15 residues. Trimming took 6 bases from V and 2 from J; bases not matched to a gene: 4. Germline V gene data show CDR1 as SEHNR and CDR2 as FQNEAQ (reference sequence).

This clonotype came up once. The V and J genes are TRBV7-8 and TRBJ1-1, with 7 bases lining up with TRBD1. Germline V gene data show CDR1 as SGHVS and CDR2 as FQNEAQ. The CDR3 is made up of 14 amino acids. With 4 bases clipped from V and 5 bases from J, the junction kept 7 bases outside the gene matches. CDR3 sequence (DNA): TGTGCCAGCAGCTCGGACAGGCGGTGGACTGAAGCTTTCTTT. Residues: CASSSDRRWTEAFF.

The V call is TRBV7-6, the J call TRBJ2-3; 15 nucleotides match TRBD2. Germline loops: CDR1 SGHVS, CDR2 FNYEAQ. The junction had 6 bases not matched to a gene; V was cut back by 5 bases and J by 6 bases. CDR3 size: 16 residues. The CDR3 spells CASSPRTSGRGDTQYF. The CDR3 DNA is TGTGCCAGCAGCCCCCGGACTAGCGGGAGGGGGGATACGCAGTATTTT.

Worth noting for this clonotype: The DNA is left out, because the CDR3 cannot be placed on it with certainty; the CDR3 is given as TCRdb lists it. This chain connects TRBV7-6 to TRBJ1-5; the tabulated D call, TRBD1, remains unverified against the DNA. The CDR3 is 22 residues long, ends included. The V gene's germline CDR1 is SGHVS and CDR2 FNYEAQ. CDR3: CASSFYICSARSWDREAQPQHF.

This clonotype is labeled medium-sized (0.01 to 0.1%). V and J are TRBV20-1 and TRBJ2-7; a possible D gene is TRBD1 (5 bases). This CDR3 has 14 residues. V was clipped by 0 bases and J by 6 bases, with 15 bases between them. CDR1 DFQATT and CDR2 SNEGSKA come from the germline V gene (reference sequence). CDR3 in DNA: TGCAGTGCTAGAGAGGGCAGGGAACCTGGCGAGCAGTACTTC. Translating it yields CSAREGREPGEQYF.

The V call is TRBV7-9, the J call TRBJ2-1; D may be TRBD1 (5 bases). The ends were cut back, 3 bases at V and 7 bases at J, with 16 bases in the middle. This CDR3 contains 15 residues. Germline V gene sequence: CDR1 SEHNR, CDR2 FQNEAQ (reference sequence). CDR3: CASSLREISGNEQFF. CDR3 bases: TGTGCCAGCAGCTTGCGTGAGATATCAGGGAATGAGCAGTTCTTC.

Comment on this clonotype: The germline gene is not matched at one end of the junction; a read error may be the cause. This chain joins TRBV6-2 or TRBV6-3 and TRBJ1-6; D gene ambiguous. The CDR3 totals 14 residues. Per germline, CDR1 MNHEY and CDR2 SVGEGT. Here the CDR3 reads CASSAEGEKEKRGF. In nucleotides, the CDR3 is TGTGCCAGCAGCGCGGAAGGAGAAAAGGAAAAACGCGGGTTT.

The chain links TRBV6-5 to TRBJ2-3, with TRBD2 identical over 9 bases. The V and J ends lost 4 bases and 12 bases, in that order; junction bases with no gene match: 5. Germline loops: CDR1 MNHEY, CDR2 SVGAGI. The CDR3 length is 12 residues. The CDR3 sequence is CASSFSSGAQYF. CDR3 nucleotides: TGTGCCAGCAGTTTCTCTAGCGGGGCCCAGTATTTT.

CDR3 in DNA: TGTGCCAGCAGCTTAGGGACAGGGAGCAATCAGCCCCAGCATTTT. Protein: CASSLGTGSNQPQHF. The gene calls are TRBV7-8 and TRBJ1-5; 8 nucleotides align to TRBD1. Germline V gene lookup returns CDR1 SGHVS and CDR2 FQNEAQ. V lost 1 base to trimming and J lost 1 base; unmatched junction nucleotides: 0. This CDR3 is 15 amino acids long.

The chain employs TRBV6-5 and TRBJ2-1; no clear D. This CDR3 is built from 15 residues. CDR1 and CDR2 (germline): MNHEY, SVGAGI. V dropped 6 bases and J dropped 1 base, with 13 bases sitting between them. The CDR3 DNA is TGTGCCAGCAGCCCGAACGGGCCATCCTACAATGAGCAGTTCTTC. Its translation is CASSPNGPSYNEQFF.

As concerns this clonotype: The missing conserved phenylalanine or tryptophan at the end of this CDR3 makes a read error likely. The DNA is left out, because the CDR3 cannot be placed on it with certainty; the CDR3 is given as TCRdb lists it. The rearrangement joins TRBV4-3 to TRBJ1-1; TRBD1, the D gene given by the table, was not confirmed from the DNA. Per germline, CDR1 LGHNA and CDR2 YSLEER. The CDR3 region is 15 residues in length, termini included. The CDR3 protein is CASSPQGDRVKEEGG.

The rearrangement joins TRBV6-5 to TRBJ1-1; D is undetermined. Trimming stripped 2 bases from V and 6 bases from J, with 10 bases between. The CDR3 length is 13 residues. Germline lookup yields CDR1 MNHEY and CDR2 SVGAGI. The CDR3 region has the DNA TGTGCCAGCAGTTACAGGATGCGAGCTGAAGCTTTCTTT. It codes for CASSYRMRAEAFF.

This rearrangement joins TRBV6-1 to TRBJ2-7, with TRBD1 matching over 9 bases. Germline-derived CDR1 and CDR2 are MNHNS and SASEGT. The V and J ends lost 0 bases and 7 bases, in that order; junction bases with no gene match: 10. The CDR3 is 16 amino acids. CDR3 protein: CASSEASGQGSEEQYF. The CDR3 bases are TGTGCCAGCAGTGAAGCTTCGGGACAGGGCTCGGAGGAGCAGTACTTC.

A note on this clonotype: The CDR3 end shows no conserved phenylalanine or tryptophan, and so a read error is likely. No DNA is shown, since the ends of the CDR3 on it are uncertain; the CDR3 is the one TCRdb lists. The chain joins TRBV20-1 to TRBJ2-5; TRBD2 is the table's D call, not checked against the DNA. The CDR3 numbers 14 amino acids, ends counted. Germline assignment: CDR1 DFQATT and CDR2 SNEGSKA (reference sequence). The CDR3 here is CSARAGLAQETKEG.

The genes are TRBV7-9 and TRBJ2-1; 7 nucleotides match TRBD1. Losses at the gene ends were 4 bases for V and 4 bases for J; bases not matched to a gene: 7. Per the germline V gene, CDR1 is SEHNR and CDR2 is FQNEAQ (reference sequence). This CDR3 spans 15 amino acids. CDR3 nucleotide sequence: TGTGCCAGCAGCTGGCCAGACAGGGAGTACAATGAGCAGTTCTTC. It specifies CASSWPDREYNEQFF.

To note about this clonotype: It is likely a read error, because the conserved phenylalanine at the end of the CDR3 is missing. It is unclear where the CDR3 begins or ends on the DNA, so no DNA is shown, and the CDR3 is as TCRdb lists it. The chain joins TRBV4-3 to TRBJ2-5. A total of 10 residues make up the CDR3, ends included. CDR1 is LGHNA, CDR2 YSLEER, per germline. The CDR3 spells CARSQEKKEG.

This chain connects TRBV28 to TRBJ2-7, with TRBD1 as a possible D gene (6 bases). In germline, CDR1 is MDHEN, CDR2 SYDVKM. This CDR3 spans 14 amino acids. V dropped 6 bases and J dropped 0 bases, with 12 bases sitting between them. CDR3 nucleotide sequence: TGTGCCAGCAGCTTTACAGGGAGCTCCTACGAGCAGTACTTC. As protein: CASSFTGSSYEQYF. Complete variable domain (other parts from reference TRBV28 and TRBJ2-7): DVKVTQSSRYLVKRTGEKVFLECVQDMDHENMFWYRQDPGLGLRLIYFSYDVKMKEKGDIPEGYSVSREKKERFSLILESASTNQTSMYLCASSFTGSSYEQYFGPGTRLTVT.

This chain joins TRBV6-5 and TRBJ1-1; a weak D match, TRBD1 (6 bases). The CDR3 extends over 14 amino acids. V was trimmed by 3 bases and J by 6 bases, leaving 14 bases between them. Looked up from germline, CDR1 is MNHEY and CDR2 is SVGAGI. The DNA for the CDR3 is TGTGCCAGCAGTTATAGGTGGGGGGGCGCTGAAGCTTTCTTT. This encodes CASSYRWGGAEAFF.

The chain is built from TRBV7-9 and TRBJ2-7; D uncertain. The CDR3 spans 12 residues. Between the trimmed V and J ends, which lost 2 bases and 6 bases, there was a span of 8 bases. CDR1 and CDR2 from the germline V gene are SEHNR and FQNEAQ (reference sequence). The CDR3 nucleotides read TGTGCCAGCAGCTTATCGACGGGCGAGCAGTACTTC. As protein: CASSLSTGEQYF.

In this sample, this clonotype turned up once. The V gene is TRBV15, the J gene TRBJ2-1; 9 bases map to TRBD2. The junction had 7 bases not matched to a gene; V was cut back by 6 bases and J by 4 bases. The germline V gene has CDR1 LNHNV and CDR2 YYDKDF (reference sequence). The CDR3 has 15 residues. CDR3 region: CATSWASGTYNEQFF. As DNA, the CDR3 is TGTGCCACCAGTTGGGCTAGCGGGACATACAATGAGCAGTTCTTC. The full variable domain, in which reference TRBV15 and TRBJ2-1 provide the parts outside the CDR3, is DAMVIQNPRYQVTQFGKPVTLSCSQTLNHNVMYWYQQKSSQAPKLLFHYYDKDFNNEADTPDNFQSRRPNTSFCFLDIRSPGLGDTAMYLCATSWASGTYNEQFFGPGTRLTVL.

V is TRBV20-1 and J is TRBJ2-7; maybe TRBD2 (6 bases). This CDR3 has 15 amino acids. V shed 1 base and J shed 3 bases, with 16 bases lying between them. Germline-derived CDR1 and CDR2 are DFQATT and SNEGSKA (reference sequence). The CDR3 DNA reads TGCAGTGCTAGAGGTGGCGGAATAGCGGACTACGAGCAGTACTTC. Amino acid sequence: CSARGGGIADYEQYF.

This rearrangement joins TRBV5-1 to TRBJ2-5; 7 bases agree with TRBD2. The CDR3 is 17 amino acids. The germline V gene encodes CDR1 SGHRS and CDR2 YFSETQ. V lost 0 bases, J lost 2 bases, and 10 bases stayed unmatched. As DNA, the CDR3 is TGCGCCAGCAGCTTGGCTGTGCTAGCGGATCCACAAGAGACCCAGTACTTC. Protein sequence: CASSLAVLADPQETQYF.

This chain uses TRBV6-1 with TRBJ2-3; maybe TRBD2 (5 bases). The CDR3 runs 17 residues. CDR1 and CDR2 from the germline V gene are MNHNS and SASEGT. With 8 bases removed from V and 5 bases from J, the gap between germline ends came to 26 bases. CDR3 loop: CASSSVGLASAGDTQYF. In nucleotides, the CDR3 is TGTGCCAGCTCCTCAGTTGGGCTAGCCTCTGCTGGAGATACGCAGTATTTT.

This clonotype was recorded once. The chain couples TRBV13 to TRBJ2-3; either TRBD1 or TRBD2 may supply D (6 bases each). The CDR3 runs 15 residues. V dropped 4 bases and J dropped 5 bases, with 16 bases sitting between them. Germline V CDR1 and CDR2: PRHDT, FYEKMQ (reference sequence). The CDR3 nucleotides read TGTGCCAGCAGCTCGCGGGACATCCTACTAGATACGCAGTATTTT. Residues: CASSSRDILLDTQYF.

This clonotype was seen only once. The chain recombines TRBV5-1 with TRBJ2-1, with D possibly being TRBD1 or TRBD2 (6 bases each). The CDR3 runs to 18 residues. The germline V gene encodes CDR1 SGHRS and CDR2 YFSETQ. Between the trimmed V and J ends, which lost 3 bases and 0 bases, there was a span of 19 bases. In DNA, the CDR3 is TGCGCCAGCAGCTCAATGGCCTCGGGGGCCAGCTCCTACAATGAGCAGTTCTTC. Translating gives CASSSMASGASSYNEQFF.

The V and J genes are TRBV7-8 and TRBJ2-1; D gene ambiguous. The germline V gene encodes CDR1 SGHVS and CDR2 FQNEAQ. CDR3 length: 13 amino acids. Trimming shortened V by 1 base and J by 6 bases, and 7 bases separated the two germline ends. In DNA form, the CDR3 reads TGTGCCAGCAGCTTAGGCAGCGTCAATGAGCAGTTCTTC. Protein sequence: CASSLGSVNEQFF.

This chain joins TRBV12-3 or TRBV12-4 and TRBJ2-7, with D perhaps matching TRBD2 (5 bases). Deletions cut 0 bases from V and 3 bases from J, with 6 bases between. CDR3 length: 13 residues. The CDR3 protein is CASSLARDYEQYF. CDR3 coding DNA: TGTGCCAGCAGTTTAGCGAGGGACTACGAGCAGTACTTC.

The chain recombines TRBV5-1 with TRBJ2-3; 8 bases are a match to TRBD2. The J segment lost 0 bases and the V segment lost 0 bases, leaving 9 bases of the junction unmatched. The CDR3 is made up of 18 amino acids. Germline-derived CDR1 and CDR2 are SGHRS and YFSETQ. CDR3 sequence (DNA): TGCGCCAGCAGCTTGGAACCAGCGGGGGCCCGTAGCACAGATACGCAGTATTTT. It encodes CASSLEPAGARSTDTQYF.